This T cell receptor beta chain was found in a study of cytomegalovirus exposure and HLA in healthy donors. Unmatched junction bases numbered 10, after V lost 2 bases and J lost 11 bases. The germline CDR1 and CDR2 sequences are MDHEN and SYDVKM. This CDR3 contains 14 residues. Use of 60 Vbeta and 13 Jbeta primers characterized the PCR. Clones were sequenced by immunoSEQ multiplex PCR, and TCRdb holds only the in-frame ones, with some missing. Counted here are about 150,000 clones, approximately 70% occurring once; the ten biggest clones make up 1.5% to 2%. This clone showed up just once. The chain carries TRBV28 and TRBJ1-1; 8 bases are a match to TRBD1. The receptor's source is a woman aged 18-29 years in good health and CMV-seronegative. The source material was PBMCs. The CDR3 DNA reads TGTGCCAGCAGTTTACCAGGACAGGGTATGAGTGCTTTCTTT. The encoded protein is CASSLPGQGMSAFF.